This TCR beta chain was obtained from a study of control samples from healthy donors and cancer patients. Data came from immunoSEQ multiplex PCR; TCRdb stores just in-frame clones and leaves some out. The sample lists about 160,000 clones; 80% to 90% were seen once. Germline V gene data show CDR1 as KGHSH and CDR2 as LQKENI. This CDR3 spans 14 amino acids. V was pared by 3 bases and J by 8 bases, with 3 bases of the junction left unmatched. Sequencing used blood. The receptor's source is a man aged 25 to 40 in good health. The chain employs TRBV18 and TRBJ1-4; 10 bases line up with TRBD1. The CDR3 loop is CASSPDRGAEKLFF. For the CDR3, the DNA is TGTGCCAGCTCACCGGACAGGGGGGCGGAAAAACTGTTTTTT.